This entry is about one TCR beta chain. Its specificity is unknown. The CDR3 is made up of 14 amino acids. CDR1 is SQVTM, CDR2 ANQGSEA, per germline. J lost 7 bases, V lost 3 bases, and 6 bases had no gene match. These data belong to a study of graft-versus-host responses after intestinal transplantation. In the study overall: Every recipient had anti-thymocyte globulin induction and around 3 years of tacrolimus plus steroids. Points from the study as a whole: Circulating GvH clones peaking coincided with falling HvG clones soon after transplant.

The starting material, graft tissue, was processed to release intraepithelial and lamina propria lymphocytes. Measured with immunoSEQ multiplex PCR; TCRdb has only the in-frame clones, and not every one. The sample contains some 17,000 clones, roughly 80% of which appear only once. The source material was ileum tissue, sampled roughly 98 days after intestinal transplant. This chain uses TRBV29-1 with TRBJ2-2; 9 bases align to TRBD1. The receptor comes from a human patient who received an intestinal transplant, so some T cells may come from the graft donor. The CDR3 nucleotides read TGCAGCGTTGACGGACAGGGGTATGGCGGGGAGCTGTTTTTT. Encoded protein: CSVDGQGYGGELFF.